This T cell receptor beta chain came from a study of cytomegalovirus exposure and HLA in healthy donors. Study background: Among the roughly 400 genotyped donors, 70% to 85% were placed in the Caucasian-associated ancestry cluster.

Germline loops: CDR1 MNHEY, CDR2 SVGAGI. The CDR3 loop spans 15 amino acids. V lost 6 bases, J lost 6 bases, and 8 bases stayed unmatched. General study results and limits: Among donors in an Asian-associated ancestry cluster, a later analysis reportedly found fewer N-insertions than the roughly 610-donor mean.

About this clone: Its antigen is as yet unknown.

PCR amplification relied on 60 Vbeta primers (plus 13 Jbeta primers). Some clones are missing from TCRdb's copy, which holds only in-frame ones; the method was immunoSEQ multiplex PCR. Altogether about 150,000 clones are present, about 80% being singletons, with the ten largest covering around 15%. Input material: PBMCs. The sequence derives from a woman between 35 and 50 years old in good health and CMV-seronegative. The chain combines TRBV6-5 with TRBJ1-4, with TRBD1 matching 9 bases. The CDR3 DNA is TGTGCCAGCAGCGACTTGGGACAGGGAGATGAAAAACTGTTTTTT. This encodes CASSDLGQGDEKLFF.